This T cell receptor beta chain was recovered during a study of cytomegalovirus exposure and HLA in healthy donors. The wider study: The platform used for the 95 to 150 validation repertoires matched that of the 600 to 800 first-cohort repertoires, a later analysis reported. Study-wide results and caveats: Reported results showed that the classifier diagnosed cytomegalovirus status with high specificity and sensitivity. According to a subsequent analysis, TCR clusters from the first cohort were inclined to appear together in the 110 or so validation repertoires. CMV antigen specificity of a few CMV-associated chains was confirmed in vitro.

A note on this clone: Its antigen is still unknown.

This CDR3 has 16 amino acids. The V and J ends lost 8 bases and 1 base respectively, with 18 bases between them. Germline CDR1 reads MNHNY; CDR2 reads SVGAGI (reference sequence). The table came from immunoSEQ multiplex PCR; TCRdb's copy has only in-frame clones and leaves some out. The sample lists about 140,000 clones, more than 75% seen once, with around 10% in the top ten. This clonotype was obtained from a young man in good health and CMV-seropositive. The chain uses TRBV6-6 and TRBJ2-1; D is possibly TRBD2 (5 bases). The material sequenced was PBMCs. The CDR3 sequence is CASGPAPSLSYNEQFF. DNA of the CDR3: TGTGCCAGCGGCCCCGCTCCTAGCCTTTCCTACAATGAGCAGTTCTTC.